This passage covers 28 T cell receptor beta chains from one sample sequenced in a study of shared clonotypes between healthy human individuals. Produced via immunoSEQ multiplex PCR; TCRdb's table is partial and in-frame only. The table has 550,000 to 850,000 clones, 72% seen once. The sequencing sample was made of memory CD4+ T cells sorted from blood. Subset in this sample: CD45RA-negative fraction. The receptors originated from a woman in her twenties or thirties in good health.

V usage is TRBV7-9 and J usage is TRBJ2-7; tentative D call: TRBD2 (6 bases). V shed 5 bases and J shed 4 bases, with 30 bases lying between them. In germline, CDR1 is SEHNR, CDR2 FQNEAQ (reference sequence). This CDR3 region has 19 residues. CDR3 in DNA: TGTGCCAGCAGCCCAAAGCGAGTGGGGGGACGAAATTACGCTTACGAGCAGTACTTC. This gives the protein CASSPKRVGGRNYAYEQYF.

The chain combines TRBV2 with TRBJ2-7; D is undetermined. This CDR3 contains 17 residues. V lost 2 bases and J 2 bases, leaving 19 bases between the germline ends. Germline V gives CDR1 SNHLY, CDR2 FYNNEI. CDR3 residues: CASSESRSWTVPYEQYF. The CDR3 DNA sequence: TGTGCCAGCAGTGAATCTCGGTCTTGGACGGTGCCCTACGAGCAGTACTTC. The variable domain in full, with the rest retrieved from reference TRBV2 and TRBJ2-7, is EPEVTQTPSHQVTQMGQEVILRCVPISNHLYFYWYRQILGQKVEFLVSFYNNEISEKSEIFDDQFSVERPDGSNFTLKIRSTKLEDSAMYFCASSESRSWTVPYEQYFGPGTRLTVT.

The CDR3 region is CASSSPPTDTQYF. CDR3 DNA: TGTGCCAGCAGTTCGCCCCCCACAGATACGCAGTATTTT. The rearrangement joins TRBV6-6 to TRBJ2-3; no firm D call. With 4 bases removed from V and 2 bases from J, the gap between germline ends came to 7 bases. The CDR3 runs 13 residues. Germline CDR1 MNHNY, CDR2 SVGAGI (reference sequence).

This chain connects TRBV10-1 to TRBJ1-4, with D perhaps matching TRBD1 (6 bases). V lost 8 bases and J lost 6, with 13 bases in between. CDR3 length: 13 amino acids. CDR1 is WNHNN and CDR2 is SYGVQD in the germline V gene (reference sequence). The CDR3 bases are TGCGCCAGCTCCGGACAGCTTGATGAAAAACTGTTTTTT. Its translation is CASSGQLDEKLFF.

The chain couples TRBV6-5 to TRBJ1-1, with TRBD1 identical over 8 bases. Germline CDR1 and CDR2: MNHEY and SVGAGI. The trim removed 6 bases at V and 11 bases at J, leaving 11 bases unmatched. The CDR3 loop spans 13 amino acids. CDR3 nucleotide sequence: TGTGCCAGCAGAACTGGACAGGGATCACGGGCTTTCTTT. This translates into CASRTGQGSRAFF.

This clone was seen repeatedly, ten times or more. The CDR3 loop reads CASAAGLASEQYF. DNA of the CDR3: TGTGCCAGCGCGGCGGGACTAGCGTCCGAGCAGTACTTC. V usage is TRBV5-4 and J usage is TRBJ2-7; 10 bases match TRBD2. The germline CDR1 and CDR2 sequences are SGHNT and YYREEE (reference sequence). Trimming cost V 7 bases and J 6 bases; bases outside gene matches: 7. This CDR3 has 13 residues.

The J gene is TRBJ2-1, the V gene TRBV27; the D is unclear. V was shortened by 5 bases and J by 5 bases, with 7 bases between the two germline ends. Germline V gives CDR1 MNHEY, CDR2 SMNVEV (reference sequence). The CDR3 contains 12 residues. CDR3 protein: CASSGQNNEQFF. Here the CDR3 DNA reads TGTGCCAGCAGTGGGCAAAACAATGAGCAGTTCTTC.

The chain links TRBV7-9 to TRBJ2-7, with 10 bases that match TRBD1. CDR1 and CDR2 (germline): SEHNR, FQNEAQ (reference sequence). Unmatched junction bases numbered 8, after V lost 5 bases and J lost 4 bases. The CDR3 is made up of 15 amino acids. CDR3 in DNA: TGTGCCAGCAGCGTGGGACAGGGGATTGGATACGAGCAGTACTTC. Residues: CASSVGQGIGYEQYF.

The rearrangement uses TRBV5-4 and TRBJ2-7, with 8 bases matching TRBD1. CDR1 and CDR2 from the germline V gene are SGHNT and YYREEE (reference sequence). With 2 bases clipped from V and 2 bases from J, the junction kept 3 bases outside the gene matches. The CDR3 has 14 residues. CDR3 in amino acids: CASSFRTGTYEQYF. The CDR3 region has the DNA TGTGCCAGCAGCTTTAGGACAGGGACCTACGAGCAGTACTTC.

V usage is TRBV6-5 and J usage is TRBJ1-2; D is possibly TRBD1 (6 bases). Germline CDR1 and CDR2: MNHEY and SVGAGI. The ends were cut back, 8 bases at V and 3 bases at J, with 13 bases in the middle. The CDR3 spans 13 residues. CDR3 DNA: TGTGCCAGCTCCCGGGCAGGGGACTATGGCTACACCTTC. Protein: CASSRAGDYGYTF.

The chain recombines TRBV18 with TRBJ2-1; 7 bases match TRBD1. The CDR3 runs to 14 residues. Trimming cost V 3 bases and J 10 bases; bases outside gene matches: 9. Germline V gene lookup returns CDR1 KGHSH and CDR2 LQKENI. CDR3 sequence (DNA): TGTGCCAGCTCACCCAGGGGGTCCGAGGAGGAGCAGTTCTTC. Its protein is CASSPRGSEEEQFF.

The V gene is TRBV25-1, the J gene TRBJ2-5, with a possible D match to TRBD2 (6 bases). The V and J ends lost 4 bases and 1 base respectively, with 10 bases between them. This CDR3 spans 14 amino acids. From germline, CDR1 is MGHDK and CDR2 SYGVNS. CDR3 coding DNA: TGTGCCAGCAGTGCCGCTAGCGCCCAAGAGACCCAGTACTTC. Translated: CASSAASAQETQYF.

V and J are TRBV2 and TRBJ2-3; a weak D match, TRBD1 (5 bases). V dropped 0 bases and J dropped 6 bases, with 16 bases sitting between them. This CDR3 is 16 amino acids long. The germline V gene encodes CDR1 SNHLY and CDR2 FYNNEI. CDR3 protein: CASSEALQAGKDTQYF. The CDR3 DNA sequence: TGTGCCAGCAGTGAAGCGCTTCAGGCAGGGAAGGATACGCAGTATTTT.

V and J are TRBV6-1 and TRBJ2-5; 9 bases fit TRBD2. The J segment lost 5 bases and the V segment lost 1 base, leaving 8 bases of the junction unmatched. In germline, CDR1 is MNHNS, CDR2 SASEGT. The CDR3 is 16 residues long. The CDR3: CASSEGWREGVETQYF. CDR3 nucleotide sequence: TGTGCCAGCAGTGAAGGTTGGCGGGAGGGCGTCGAGACCCAGTACTTC.

The CDR3 spells CASSTLTGNTGELFF. CDR3 nucleotides: TGTGCCAGCTCCACGTTGACAGGGAACACCGGGGAGCTGTTTTTT. The chain employs TRBV18 and TRBJ2-2, with D perhaps TRBD1 (6 bases). Trimming left V 6 bases short and J 1 base short, with 12 bases between. The CDR3 is 15 residues long. Germline lookup yields CDR1 KGHSH and CDR2 LQKENI. The complete variable domain, with remaining parts taken from reference TRBV18 and TRBJ2-2, reads NAGVMQNPRHLVRRRGQEARLRCSPMKGHSHVYWYRQLPEEGLKFMVYLQKENIIDESGMPKERFSAEFPKEGPSILRIQQVVRGDSAAYFCASSTLTGNTGELFFGEGSRLTVL.

V and J are TRBV5-4 and TRBJ2-7; D is unresolved. This CDR3 is 15 amino acids long. V lost 1 base, J lost 2 bases, and 13 bases lay in between. Germline assignment: CDR1 SGHNT and CDR2 YYREEE (reference sequence). The CDR3 DNA reads TGTGCCAGCAGCTTGATCAGCTCGGCACCCTACGAGCAGTACTTC. Protein product: CASSLISSAPYEQYF.

The chain has TRBV19 and TRBJ1-4; tentatively, D is TRBD1 (5 bases). The CDR3 totals 14 residues. CDR1 and CDR2 from the germline V gene are LNHDA and SQIVND (reference sequence). Trimming took 8 bases from V and 4 from J, leaving 14 bases between them. Here the CDR3 reads CASGPGPHNEKLFF. CDR3 sequence (DNA): TGTGCCAGTGGCCCGGGACCGCATAATGAAAAACTGTTTTTT.

The chain recombines TRBV6-5 with TRBJ2-5; unclear D gene. The J call may be wrong; the DNA end is better matched by TRBJ2-7. CDR1 is MNHEY and CDR2 is SVGAGI in the germline V gene. The length of the CDR3 is 12 residues. The CDR3 protein is CASSYDGYEQYF. CDR3 coding DNA: TGTGCCAGCAGTTACGACGGCTACGAGCAGTACTTC.

A note on this clone: A much larger clone is a single base away; this may be a read error. This chain connects TRBV6-5 to TRBJ1-4; 10 bases map to TRBD1. The germline CDR1 and CDR2 sequences are MNHEY and SVGAGI. The CDR3 consists of 15 residues. V gave up 4 bases and J gave up 6 bases; unmatched junction bases: 5. CDR3 in DNA: TGTGCCAGCAGTTCGGCCGGGACAGGGGATGAAAAACTGTTTTTT. This translates into CASSSAGTGDEKLFF.

The genes are TRBV10-2 and TRBJ2-7, with TRBD2 as a possible D gene (5 bases). Germline-derived CDR1 and CDR2 are WSHSY and SAAADI. The CDR3 is made up of 12 amino acids. V lost 5 bases and J lost 3, with 8 bases in between. The CDR3 DNA is TGCGCCAGCAGTACGGGAAACTACGAGCAGTACTTC. It yields the protein CASSTGNYEQYF.

The chain is built from TRBV2 and TRBJ2-2; no firm D call. CDR1 and CDR2 (germline): SNHLY, FYNNEI. Trimming stripped 3 bases from V and 5 bases from J, with 7 bases between. This CDR3 has 13 amino acids. The CDR3 loop is CASSEWSTGELFF. The CDR3 DNA reads as TGTGCCAGCAGTGAGTGGTCTACCGGGGAGCTGTTTTTT.

The V call is TRBV2, the J call TRBJ2-5; D is tentatively TRBD1 or TRBD2 (5 bases each). CDR1 SNHLY and CDR2 FYNNEI come from the germline V gene. The CDR3 loop spans 16 amino acids. Trimming cost V 2 bases and J 4 bases, with 17 bases left between them. The CDR3 DNA is TGTGCCAGCAGTGAAAGGACCGGGGCAGGAGGAGAGACCCAGTACTTC. It translates to CASSERTGAGGETQYF.

V usage is TRBV5-1 and J usage is TRBJ1-4; D gene ambiguous. Germline values: CDR1 SGHRS, CDR2 YFSETQ. The CDR3 loop spans 14 amino acids. Trimming removed 4 bases from V and 0 bases from J, with 7 bases in between. This CDR3 is CASSADATNEKLFF. CDR3 sequence (DNA): TGCGCCAGCAGCGCGGATGCAACTAATGAAAAACTGTTTTTT. The whole variable domain, remainder taken from reference TRBV5-1 and TRBJ1-4, is KAGVTQTPRYLIKTRGQQVTLSCSPISGHRSVSWYQQTPGQGLQFLFEYFSETQRNKGNFPGRFSGRQFSNSRSEMNVSTLELGDSALYLCASSADATNEKLFFGSGTQLSVL.

The rearrangement links TRBV18 to TRBJ1-2, with D unresolved. Germline loops: CDR1 KGHSH, CDR2 LQKENI. CDR3 length equals 14 residues. V lost 4 bases to trimming and J lost 4 bases, with 13 bases between them. CDR3 sequence: CASSHTEGGYGYTF. The CDR3 nucleotides read TGTGCCAGCTCACATACGGAGGGAGGCTATGGCTACACCTTC.

This chain joins TRBV7-2 and TRBJ2-3, with 11 bases matching TRBD2. This CDR3 is 16 amino acids long. Germline values: CDR1 SGHTA, CDR2 FQGNSA. V dropped 1 base and J dropped 5; count of bases not matched to a gene: 5. This CDR3 is CASSLVDGLAGDTQYF. CDR3 coding DNA: TGTGCCAGCAGCTTAGTCGATGGACTAGCGGGAGATACGCAGTATTTT.

The V and J genes are TRBV25-1 and TRBJ2-1; D possibly corresponds to TRBD2 (6 bases). Germline V gives CDR1 MGHDK, CDR2 SYGVNS. With 5 bases removed from V and 9 bases from J, the gap between germline ends came to 20 bases. This CDR3 region has 15 residues. CDR3 loop: CASSTQAGPRSEQFF. The CDR3 DNA sequence: TGTGCCAGCAGTACCCAAGCGGGCCCGCGAAGTGAGCAGTTCTTC.

The rearrangement links TRBV6-6 to TRBJ2-2, with 8 bases identical to TRBD1. The J segment lost 9 bases and the V segment lost 2 bases, leaving 2 bases of the junction unmatched. Germline V gene sequence: CDR1 MNHNY, CDR2 SVGAGI (reference sequence). This CDR3 spans 13 amino acids. In DNA, the CDR3 is TGTGCCAGCAGTTACCGGACAGGGAGGGAGCTGTTTTTT. The encoded protein is CASSYRTGRELFF.

The J gene is TRBJ2-7, the V gene TRBV7-9, with 10 positions matching TRBD2. The V and J ends lost 5 bases and 3 bases, in that order; junction bases with no gene match: 16. Germline V gene data show CDR1 as SEHNR and CDR2 as FQNEAQ (reference sequence). This CDR3 contains 18 residues. CDR3 sequence: CASSPGGASGSSHYEQYF. CDR3 nucleotide sequence: TGTGCCAGCAGCCCGGGGGGGGCTAGCGGGAGCTCGCACTACGAGCAGTACTTC.